The clone carrying this T cell receptor (beta chain) was seen many times. This sample is part of a study of metastatic and nonmetastatic thyroid tumors. TCRdb re-processed the PCR reads through MiXCR. The sample records fewer than 40,000 clones, under 20% being singletons. Treatment of any kind had been given to no patient before thyroid surgery. Trimming at V came to 6 bases and at J to 7 bases, leaving 3 bases not matched to a gene. The germline V gene encodes CDR1 DFQATT and CDR2 SNEGSKA (reference sequence). The CDR3 extends over 13 amino acids. The chain recombines TRBV20-1 with TRBJ1-6; 10 bases are a match to TRBD1. The sequence was collected from a female donor with papillary thyroid cancer or a benign thyroid nodule (not recorded which). Some clones in this sample may be carry-over from other donors' samples. The sample was tumor tissue. The CDR3 region has the DNA TGCAGTGCGACGACAGGGGGCAATTCACCCCTCCACTTT. Its protein is CSATTGGNSPLHF.